This T cell receptor beta chain was identified in a study of Ad26.COV2.S vaccination and SARS-CoV-2 variants. The table came from immunoSEQ multiplex PCR; TCRdb's copy has only in-frame clones and leaves some out. The sample holds over 90,000 clones, 80% seen once. Worth noting for this clone: Its cognate antigen is unknown.

The ends were cut back, 7 bases at V and 4 bases at J, with 12 bases in the middle. Germline V CDR1 and CDR2: SEHNR, FQNEAQ (reference sequence). The CDR3 is 13 residues long. General observations from the study: Post-vaccination spike-specific CD8+ and CD4+ T cell responses reportedly had substantial breadth. Measures of TCR breadth and depth may have fallen short of total T cell responses. Placebo recipients and vaccine recipients were similar in non-spike TCR breadth.

The J gene is TRBJ2-3, the V gene TRBV7-9; D unclear. The material sequenced was peripheral blood, taken after recovery from COVID-19. This TCR derives from a human donor who had recovered from COVID-19. As DNA, the CDR3 is TGTGCCAGCACTGGGCCAAACTCAGATACGCAGTATTTT. Protein: CASTGPNSDTQYF.